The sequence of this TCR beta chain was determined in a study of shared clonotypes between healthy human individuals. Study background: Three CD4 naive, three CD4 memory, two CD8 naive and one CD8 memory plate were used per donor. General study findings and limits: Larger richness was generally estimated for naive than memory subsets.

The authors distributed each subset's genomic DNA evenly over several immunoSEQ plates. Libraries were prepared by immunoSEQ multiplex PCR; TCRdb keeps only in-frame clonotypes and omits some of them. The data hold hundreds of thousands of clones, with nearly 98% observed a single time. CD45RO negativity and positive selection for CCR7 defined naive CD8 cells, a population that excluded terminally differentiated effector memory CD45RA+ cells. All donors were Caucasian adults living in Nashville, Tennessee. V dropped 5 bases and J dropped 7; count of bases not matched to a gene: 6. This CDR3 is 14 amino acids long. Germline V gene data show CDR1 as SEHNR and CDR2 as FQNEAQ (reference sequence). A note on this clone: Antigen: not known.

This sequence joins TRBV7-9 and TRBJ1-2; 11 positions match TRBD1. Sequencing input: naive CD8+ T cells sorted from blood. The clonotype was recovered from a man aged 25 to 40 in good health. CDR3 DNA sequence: TGTGCCAGCAGCCTTGGACAGGGGGCCCTTGGCTACACCTTC. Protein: CASSLGQGALGYTF.